This T cell receptor beta chain was captured by sequencing in a study of chemoradiotherapy in HPV16-positive cancers. There are 13 residues in the CDR3. CDR1 is SGHDN and CDR2 is FVKESK in the germline V gene. Trimming took 0 bases from V and 7 from J, leaving 10 bases between them. Sequenced by immunoSEQ multiplex PCR; TCRdb stores in-frame clones only, minus some. Here the sample spans more than 9,000 clones, roughly 89% being singletons. Sample collection was performed from a patient who underwent chemoradiotherapy. The V and J genes are TRBV14 and TRBJ2-7; D gene ambiguous. The clonotype was recovered from a human donor with HPV-associated anogenital cancer. CDR3 in amino acids: CASSQDWVLEQYF. CDR3 in DNA: TGTGCCAGCAGCCAAGATTGGGTCCTTGAGCAGTACTTC.